The 8 T cell receptor beta chains in this list originate from one sample, sequenced in a study of blood T cells in healthy people across ages. The use of a sample-barcoded 5' primer and a J-beta primer mix characterized a second PCR of 7 to 11 cycles. TCRdb reprocessed the 5' RACE reads via MiXCR and lists one record per CDR3 protein. This sample yields about 730,000 distinct CDR3 sequences, of which roughly two fifths are seen a single time; 20% to 25% belongs to the top ten. Sequencing was performed on blood. Source of these receptors: a woman aged 60-75 years in good health.

The chain has TRBV6-1 and TRBJ2-1; no reliable D call. The CDR3 spans 14 residues. CDR1 and CDR2 from the germline V gene are MNHNS and SASEGT. Trimming left V 6 bases short and J 6 bases short, with 15 bases between. Here the CDR3 DNA reads TGTGCCAGCAGGACCGTTGGTACCTCCAATGAGCAGTTCTTC. Translation: CASRTVGTSNEQFF.

The rearrangement links TRBV6-2 or TRBV6-3 to TRBJ1-1; the D is unclear. Germline V gene lookup returns CDR1 MNHEY and CDR2 SVGEGT. The CDR3 sequence is 13 residues long. Trimming pared 2 bases from V and 10 bases from J, leaving 14 bases between. This CDR3 is CASSYPLEGGAFF. DNA of the CDR3: TGTGCCAGCAGTTACCCTTTGGAGGGTGGAGCTTTCTTT.

V usage is TRBV12-3 or TRBV12-4 and J usage is TRBJ2-5, with D perhaps matching TRBD2 (5 bases). The J call may be in error: the DNA end matches TRBJ2-7 better. The length of the CDR3 is 13 residues. The CDR3 DNA reads as TGTGCCAGCAGCGCCGGCGGGTCCCACGAGCAGTACTTC. Residues: CASSAGGSHEQYF.

This clonotype was recorded a few times. The rearrangement links TRBV5-1 to TRBJ2-5; 10 nucleotides agree with TRBD2. The germline gives CDR1 SGHRS, CDR2 YFSETQ. V trimming: 1 base; J trimming: 2 bases; junction bases outside the gene matches: 5. The CDR3 spans 16 residues. CDR3 DNA sequence: TGCGCCAGCAGCTTGATGAGTAGCGGGAGGCAAGAGACCCAGTACTTC. It specifies CASSLMSSGRQETQYF.

The gene calls are TRBV5-6 and TRBJ2-1; 8 bases agree with TRBD1. Trimming removed 4 bases from V and 7 bases from J; junction bases left unmatched: 4. This CDR3 has 13 residues. Germline V gene data show CDR1 as SGHDT and CDR2 as YYEEEE. CDR3 DNA sequence: TGTGCCAGCAGCGTGAGGACAGGGAATGAGCAGTTCTTC. Protein: CASSVRTGNEQFF.

This clonotype has more than one count but fewer than ten. The chain links TRBV20-1 to TRBJ2-1; TRBD2 aligns across 11 bases. V shed 5 bases and J 7 bases; nucleotides not matched to a gene: 16. There are 17 residues in the CDR3. Per the germline V gene, CDR1 is DFQATT and CDR2 is SNEGSKA (reference sequence). In DNA, the CDR3 is TGCAGTGCTCCCCTACCGGGACTAGCGGTGTTAAGGAATGAGCAGTTCTTC. This sequence encodes CSAPLPGLAVLRNEQFF.

This clonotype was counted many times. The chain carries TRBV20-1 and TRBJ1-6, with 10 bases that match TRBD1. V trimming: 0 bases; J trimming: 9 bases; junction bases outside the gene matches: 2. Germline V lookup: CDR1 DFQATT, CDR2 SNEGSKA (reference sequence). The length of the CDR3 is 14 residues. The CDR3 reads CSAREDRGFSPLHF. The CDR3 DNA reads as TGCAGTGCTAGAGAGGACAGGGGGTTTTCACCCCTCCACTTT.

This clonotype has ten or more counts. V and J are TRBV7-6 and TRBJ2-7, with D tentatively TRBD2 (6 bases). The CDR3 loop spans 13 amino acids. The V gene lost 11 bases and the J gene lost 2 bases, with 16 bases spanning the gap. CDR1 is SGHVS and CDR2 is FNYEAQ in the germline V gene. The CDR3 region is CAGFRGGAYEQYF. CDR3 DNA: TGTGCCGGATTTCGAGGAGGGGCCTACGAGCAGTACTTC.